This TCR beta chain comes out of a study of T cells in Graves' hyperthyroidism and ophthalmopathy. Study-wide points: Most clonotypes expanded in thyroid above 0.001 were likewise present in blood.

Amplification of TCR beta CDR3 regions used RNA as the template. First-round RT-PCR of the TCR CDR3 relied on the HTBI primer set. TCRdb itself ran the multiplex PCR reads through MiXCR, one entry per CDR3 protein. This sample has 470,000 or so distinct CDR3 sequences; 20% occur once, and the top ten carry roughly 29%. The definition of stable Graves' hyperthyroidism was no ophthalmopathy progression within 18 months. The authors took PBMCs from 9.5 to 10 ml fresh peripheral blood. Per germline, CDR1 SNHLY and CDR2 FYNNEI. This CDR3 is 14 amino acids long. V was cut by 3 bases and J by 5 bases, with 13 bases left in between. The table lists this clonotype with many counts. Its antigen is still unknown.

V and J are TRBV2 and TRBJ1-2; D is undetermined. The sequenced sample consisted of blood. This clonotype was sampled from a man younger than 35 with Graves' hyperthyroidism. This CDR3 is CASSDPTLGYGYTF. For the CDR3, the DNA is TGTGCCAGCAGTGACCCGACCCTTGGGTATGGCTACACCTTC.